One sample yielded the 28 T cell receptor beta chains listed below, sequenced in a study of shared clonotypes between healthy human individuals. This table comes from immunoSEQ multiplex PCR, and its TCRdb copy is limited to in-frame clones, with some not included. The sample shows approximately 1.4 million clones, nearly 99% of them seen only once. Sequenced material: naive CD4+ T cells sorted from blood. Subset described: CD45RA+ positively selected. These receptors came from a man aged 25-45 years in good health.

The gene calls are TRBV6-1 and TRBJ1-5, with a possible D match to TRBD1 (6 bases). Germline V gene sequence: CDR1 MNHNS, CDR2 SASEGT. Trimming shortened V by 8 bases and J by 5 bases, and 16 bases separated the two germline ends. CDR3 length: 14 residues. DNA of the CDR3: TGTGCCAGCCTGGACAGACTTTGGGATCAGCCCCAGCATTTT. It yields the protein CASLDRLWDQPQHF.

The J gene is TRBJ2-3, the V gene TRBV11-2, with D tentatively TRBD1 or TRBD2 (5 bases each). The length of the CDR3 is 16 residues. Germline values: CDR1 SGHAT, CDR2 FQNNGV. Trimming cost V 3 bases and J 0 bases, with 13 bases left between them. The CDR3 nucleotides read TGTGCCAGCAGCTTGGGGACCAGGTCGAGCACAGATACGCAGTATTTT. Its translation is CASSLGTRSSTDTQYF.

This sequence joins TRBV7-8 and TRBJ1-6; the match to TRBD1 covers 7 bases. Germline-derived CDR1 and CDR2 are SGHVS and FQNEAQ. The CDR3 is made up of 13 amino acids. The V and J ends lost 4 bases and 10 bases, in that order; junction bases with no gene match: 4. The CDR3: CASSYDRESPLHF. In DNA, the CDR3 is TGTGCCAGCAGCTACGACAGGGAATCACCCCTCCACTTT.

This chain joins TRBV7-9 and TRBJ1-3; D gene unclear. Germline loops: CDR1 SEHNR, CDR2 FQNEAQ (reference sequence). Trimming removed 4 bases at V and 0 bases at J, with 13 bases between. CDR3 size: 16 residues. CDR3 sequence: CASSSLAPDSGNTIYF. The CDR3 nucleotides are TGTGCCAGCAGCTCCCTCGCACCGGACTCTGGAAACACCATATATTTT.

CDR3 loop: CASSQGRGGKDNEQFF. The CDR3 region has the DNA TGTGCCAGCAGCCAAGGTCGGGGCGGGAAAGACAATGAGCAGTTCTTC. The rearrangement joins TRBV4-2 to TRBJ2-1; TRBD2 is a possible D gene (6 bases). V lost 1 base and J lost 5, with 15 bases in between. Germline assignment: CDR1 LGHNA and CDR2 YNFKEQ. The CDR3 length is 16 residues.

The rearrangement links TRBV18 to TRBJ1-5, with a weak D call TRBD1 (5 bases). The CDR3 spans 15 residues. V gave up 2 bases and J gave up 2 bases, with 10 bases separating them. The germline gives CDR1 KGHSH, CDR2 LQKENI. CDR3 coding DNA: TGTGCCAGCTCACCAAGAGGGGTGGGCAATCAGCCCCAGCATTTT. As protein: CASSPRGVGNQPQHF.

The CDR3 protein is CASSLRQGVGETQYF. The CDR3 bases are TGTGCCAGCAGCTTAAGACAGGGGGTGGGAGAGACCCAGTACTTC. The chain joins TRBV7-9 to TRBJ2-5; 9 bases line up with TRBD1. V was clipped by 2 bases and J by 4 bases; unmatched bases: 5. CDR3 length: 15 residues. CDR1 SEHNR and CDR2 FQNEAQ come from the germline V gene (reference sequence).

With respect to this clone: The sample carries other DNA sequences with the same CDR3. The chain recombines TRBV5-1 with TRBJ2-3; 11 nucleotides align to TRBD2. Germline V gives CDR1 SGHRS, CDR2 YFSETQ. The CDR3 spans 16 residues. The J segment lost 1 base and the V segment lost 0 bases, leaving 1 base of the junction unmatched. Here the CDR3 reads CASSLAGLAGTDTQYF. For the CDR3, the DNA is TGCGCCAGCAGCTTGGCGGGACTAGCGGGCACAGATACGCAGTATTTT.

CDR3 region: CASSGGGRTDTQYF. The CDR3 coding sequence is TGCGCCAGCAGTGGGGGCGGACGCACAGATACGCAGTATTTT. The gene calls are TRBV10-1 and TRBJ2-3, with a weak D call TRBD1 (5 bases). The CDR3 totals 14 residues. Trimming took off 4 bases at V and 1 base at J, with 9 bases between the two ends. CDR1 and CDR2 (germline): WNHNN, SYGVQD (reference sequence).

The CDR3 nucleotides are TGTGCCAGTAAAGAACAGGGCAAAAACACTGAAGCTTTCTTT. Translation gives CASKEQGKNTEAFF. The chain has TRBV11-2 and TRBJ1-1; possible D gene TRBD1, 6 bases. The CDR3 sequence is 14 residues long. Germline-derived CDR1 and CDR2 are SGHAT and FQNNGV. V lost 9 bases, J lost 2 bases, and 16 bases lay in between. Variable domain in full (rest from reference TRBV11-2 and TRBJ1-1): EAGVAQSPRYKIIEKRQSVAFWCNPISGHATLYWYQQILGQGPKLLIQFQNNGVVDDSQLPKDRFSAERLKGVDSTLKIQPAKLEDSAVYLCASKEQGKNTEAFFGQGTRLTVV.

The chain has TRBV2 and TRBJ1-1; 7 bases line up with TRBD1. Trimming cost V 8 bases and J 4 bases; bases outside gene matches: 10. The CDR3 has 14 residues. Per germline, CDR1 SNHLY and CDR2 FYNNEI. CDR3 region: CASVKTGSLTEAFF. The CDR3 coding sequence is TGTGCCAGCGTAAAGACAGGGAGTCTCACTGAAGCTTTCTTT.

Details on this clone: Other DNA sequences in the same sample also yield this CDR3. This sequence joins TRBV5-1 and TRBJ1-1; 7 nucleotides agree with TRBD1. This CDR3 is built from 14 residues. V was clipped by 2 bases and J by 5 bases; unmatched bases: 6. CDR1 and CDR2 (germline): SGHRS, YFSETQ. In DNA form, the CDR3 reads TGCGCCAGCAGCTTAGAGGGGGCAGGTACTGAAGCTTTCTTT. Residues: CASSLEGAGTEAFF.

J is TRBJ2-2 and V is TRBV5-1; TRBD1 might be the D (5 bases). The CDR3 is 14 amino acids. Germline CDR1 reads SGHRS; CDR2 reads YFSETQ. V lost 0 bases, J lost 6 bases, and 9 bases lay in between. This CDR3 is CASSLEGSAGELFF. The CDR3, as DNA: TGCGCCAGCAGCTTGGAGGGGTCGGCCGGGGAGCTGTTTTTT.

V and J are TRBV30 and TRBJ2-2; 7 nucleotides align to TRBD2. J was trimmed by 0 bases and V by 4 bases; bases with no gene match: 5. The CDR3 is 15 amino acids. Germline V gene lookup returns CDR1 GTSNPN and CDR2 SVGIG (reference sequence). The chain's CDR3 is CAWMAGEANTGELFF. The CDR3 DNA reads TGTGCCTGGATGGCGGGAGAAGCGAACACCGGGGAGCTGTTTTTT.

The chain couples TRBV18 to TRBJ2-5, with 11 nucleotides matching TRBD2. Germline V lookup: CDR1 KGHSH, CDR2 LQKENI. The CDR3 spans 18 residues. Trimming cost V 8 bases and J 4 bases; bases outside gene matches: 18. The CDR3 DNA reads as TGTGCCAGCGCTGGGTTGGCGACTAGCGGGATACAGGGAGAGACCCAGTACTTC. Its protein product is CASAGLATSGIQGETQYF.

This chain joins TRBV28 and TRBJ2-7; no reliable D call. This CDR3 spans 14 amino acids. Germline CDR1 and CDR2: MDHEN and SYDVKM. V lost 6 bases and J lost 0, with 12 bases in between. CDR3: CASRGYLLSYEQYF. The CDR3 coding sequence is TGTGCCAGCAGGGGGTACCTACTCTCCTACGAGCAGTACTTC.

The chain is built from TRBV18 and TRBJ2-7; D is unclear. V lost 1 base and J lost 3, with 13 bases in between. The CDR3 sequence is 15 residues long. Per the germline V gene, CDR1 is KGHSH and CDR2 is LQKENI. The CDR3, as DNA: TGTGCCAGCTCACCACAGAGCATCAAGGGCTACGAGCAGTACTTC. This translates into CASSPQSIKGYEQYF.

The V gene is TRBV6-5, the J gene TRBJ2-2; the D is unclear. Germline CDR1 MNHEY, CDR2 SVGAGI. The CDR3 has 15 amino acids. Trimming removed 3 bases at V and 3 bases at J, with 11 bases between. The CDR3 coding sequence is TGTGCCAGCAGTTATGAAGGGTATCACACCGGGGAGCTGTTTTTT. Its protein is CASSYEGYHTGELFF.

The CDR3 is CAITTGADEKLFF. The DNA for the CDR3 is TGTGCCATCACGACAGGGGCAGATGAAAAACTGTTTTTT. This chain links TRBV10-3 with TRBJ1-4; TRBD1 matches at 8 bases. The CDR3 covers 13 residues. With 7 bases clipped from V and 6 bases from J, the junction kept 4 bases outside the gene matches. CDR1 and CDR2 (germline): ENHRY, SYGVKD.

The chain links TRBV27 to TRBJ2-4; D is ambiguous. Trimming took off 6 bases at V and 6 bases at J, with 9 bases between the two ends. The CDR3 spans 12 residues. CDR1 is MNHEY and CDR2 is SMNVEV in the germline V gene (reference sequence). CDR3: CASRNYRNIQYF. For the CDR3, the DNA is TGTGCCAGCAGAAACTACAGAAACATTCAGTACTTC.

The chain's CDR3 is CASSPTSDYEQYF. DNA for the CDR3: TGCGCCAGCAGTCCGACTAGCGACTACGAGCAGTACTTC. The chain uses TRBV10-2 and TRBJ2-7; TRBD2 matches at 8 bases. Germline assignment: CDR1 WSHSY and CDR2 SAAADI. Trimming cost V 5 bases and J 3 bases; bases outside gene matches: 3. The length of the CDR3 is 13 residues.

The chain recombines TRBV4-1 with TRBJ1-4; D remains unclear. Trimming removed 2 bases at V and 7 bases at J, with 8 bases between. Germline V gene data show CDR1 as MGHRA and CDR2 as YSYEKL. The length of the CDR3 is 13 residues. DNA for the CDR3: TGCGCCAGCAGCCAACTCTCCGGTGAAAAACTGTTTTTT. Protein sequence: CASSQLSGEKLFF.

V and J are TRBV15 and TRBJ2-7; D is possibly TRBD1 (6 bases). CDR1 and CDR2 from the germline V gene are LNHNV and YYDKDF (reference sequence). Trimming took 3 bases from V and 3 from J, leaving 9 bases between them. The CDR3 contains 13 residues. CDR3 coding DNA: TGTGCCACCAGCAGCGGACAGCACTACGAGCAGTACTTC. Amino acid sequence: CATSSGQHYEQYF.

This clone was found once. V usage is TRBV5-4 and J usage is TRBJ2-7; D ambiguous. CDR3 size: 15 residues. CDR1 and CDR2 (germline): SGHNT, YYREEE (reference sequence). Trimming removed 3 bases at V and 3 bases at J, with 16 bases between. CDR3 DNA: TGTGCCAGCAGCTCGCATACCGGAGCTAGCTACGAGCAGTACTTC. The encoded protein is CASSSHTGASYEQYF.

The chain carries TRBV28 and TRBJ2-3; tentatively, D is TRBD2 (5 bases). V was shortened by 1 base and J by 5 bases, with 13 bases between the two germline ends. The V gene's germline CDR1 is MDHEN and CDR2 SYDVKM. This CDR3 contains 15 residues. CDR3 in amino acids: CASSLSELVLDTQYF. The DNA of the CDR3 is TGTGCCAGCAGTTTATCTGAACTAGTTCTAGATACGCAGTATTTT.

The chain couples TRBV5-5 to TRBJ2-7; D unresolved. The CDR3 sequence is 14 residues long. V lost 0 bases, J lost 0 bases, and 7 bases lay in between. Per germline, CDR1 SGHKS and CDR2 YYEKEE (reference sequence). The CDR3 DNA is TGTGCCAGCAGCTTGGTGGTCAACTCCTACGAGCAGTACTTC. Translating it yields CASSLVVNSYEQYF.

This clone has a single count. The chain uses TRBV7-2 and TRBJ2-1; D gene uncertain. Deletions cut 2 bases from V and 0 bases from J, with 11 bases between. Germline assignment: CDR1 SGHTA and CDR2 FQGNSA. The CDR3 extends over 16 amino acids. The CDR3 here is CASSLSLLSSYNEQFF. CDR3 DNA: TGTGCCAGCAGCTTATCTCTGCTCAGCTCCTACAATGAGCAGTTCTTC.

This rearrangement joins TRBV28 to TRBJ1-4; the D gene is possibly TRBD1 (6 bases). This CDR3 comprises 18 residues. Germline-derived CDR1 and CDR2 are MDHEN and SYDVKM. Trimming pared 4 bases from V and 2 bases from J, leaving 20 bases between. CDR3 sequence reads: CASSSRGHGVGTNEKLFF. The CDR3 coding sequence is TGTGCCAGCAGTTCCCGGGGACACGGGGTCGGGACTAATGAAAAACTGTTTTTT.